Shown below are 32 T cell receptor beta chains from a single sample sequenced in a study of OX40 agonist ivuxolimab in advanced cancers. Repertoires were generated with immunoSEQ multiplex PCR, while TCRdb's copy carries only in-frame clones and drops some. The sample shows 50,000 to 65,000 clones, approximately 90% of them seen only once. Sample: CD4+ or CD8+ T cells sorted from blood, taken in a trial of the OX40 agonist ivuxolimab. The receptor source for this set is an adult with an advanced solid tumor such as melanoma, head and neck, liver or kidney cancer.

This chain links TRBV10-2 with TRBJ2-2, with D hard to call. Trimming took 2 bases from V and 2 from J, leaving 9 bases between them. CDR3 size: 15 residues. Germline V gene data show CDR1 as WSHSY and CDR2 as SAAADI. CDR3 region: CASSERGRNTGELFF. Written as DNA, the CDR3 is TGCGCCAGCAGTGAGCGTGGCAGAAACACCGGGGAGCTGTTTTTT.

This chain joins TRBV11-1 and TRBJ1-1; D is unresolved. The CDR3 consists of 12 residues. Germline CDR1 and CDR2: SGHAT and FQDESV (reference sequence). Trimming took off 5 bases at V and 6 bases at J, with 10 bases between the two ends. CDR3 in amino acids: CASSLGWAEAFF. DNA for the CDR3: TGTGCCAGCAGCCTAGGTTGGGCTGAAGCTTTCTTT.

This clone was picked up one time. This chain connects TRBV15 to TRBJ2-3; 8 bases fit TRBD2. Per germline, CDR1 LNHNV and CDR2 YYDKDF (reference sequence). This CDR3 contains 16 residues. Germline trimming cut 0 bases from V and 6 bases from J; bases unmatched to any gene: 8. This chain's CDR3 is CATSRDFAGGRDTQYF. DNA for the CDR3: TGTGCCACCAGCAGAGATTTTGCGGGAGGTAGGGATACGCAGTATTTT.

The rearrangement uses TRBV19 and TRBJ2-2; D is perhaps TRBD1 (6 bases). This CDR3 contains 14 residues. Per germline, CDR1 LNHDA and CDR2 SQIVND (reference sequence). V lost 1 base and J 6 bases, leaving 9 bases between the germline ends. DNA of the CDR3: TGTGCCAGTAGTATAGGAGGGGGAGCCGGGGAGCTGTTTTTT. This sequence encodes CASSIGGGAGELFF.

This clone has only one observation. The J gene is TRBJ2-1, the V gene TRBV7-2; 12 nucleotides agree with TRBD2. The CDR3 runs 15 residues. Germline values: CDR1 SGHTA, CDR2 FQGNSA. Losses at the gene ends were 0 bases for V and 14 bases for J; bases not matched to a gene: 8. As DNA, the CDR3 is TGTGCCAGCAGCTTAGCAGGGGCTAGCGGGAGGGAGAAGTTCTTC. Amino acids: CASSLAGASGREKFF. The full variable domain, rest sourced from reference TRBV7-2 and TRBJ2-1, is GAGVSQSPSNKVTEKGKDVELRCDPISGHTALYWYRQSLGQGLEFLIYFQGNSAPDKSGLPSDRFSAERTGGSVSTLTIQRTQQEDSAVYLCASSLAGASGREKFFGPGTRLTVL.

V usage is TRBV7-8 and J usage is TRBJ2-7, with 11 bases that match TRBD2. The CDR3 covers 15 residues. The germline V gene encodes CDR1 SGHVS and CDR2 FQNEAQ. The V and J ends lost 7 bases and 5 bases, in that order; junction bases with no gene match: 10. This CDR3 is CASILSGRAWHEQYF. The CDR3 DNA follows: TGTGCCAGCATCCTTAGCGGGAGGGCCTGGCACGAGCAGTACTTC.

This chain connects TRBV5-1 to TRBJ2-1; D is possibly TRBD2 (6 bases). The CDR3 contains 17 residues. Germline V lookup: CDR1 SGHRS, CDR2 YFSETQ. Trimming took off 0 bases at V and 0 bases at J, with 13 bases between the two ends. This CDR3 reads CASSLGATSDSYNEQFF. In DNA form, the CDR3 reads TGCGCCAGCAGCTTGGGAGCGACTAGTGACTCCTACAATGAGCAGTTCTTC.

This clone has a single count. The chain uses TRBV6-1 and TRBJ2-7, with D uncertain. CDR3 length: 15 residues. Looked up from germline, CDR1 is MNHNS and CDR2 is SASEGT. Between the trimmed V and J ends, which lost 4 bases and 0 bases, there was a span of 13 bases. DNA for the CDR3: TGTGCCAGCAGTGCCGATCTACTTCTCTCCTACGAGCAGTACTTC. As protein: CASSADLLLSYEQYF.

This chain joins TRBV5-4 and TRBJ2-5; D gene ambiguous. Looked up from germline, CDR1 is SGHNT and CDR2 is YYREEE (reference sequence). This CDR3 comprises 14 residues. V shed 3 bases and J shed 2 bases, with 11 bases lying between them. In DNA form, the CDR3 reads TGTGCCAGCAGCTCGTGGGTGGCGCAAGAGACCCAGTACTTC. Its translation is CASSSWVAQETQYF.

The chain couples TRBV6-1 to TRBJ2-7; 10 nucleotides agree with TRBD1. The CDR3 spans 12 residues. V gave up 10 bases and J gave up 7 bases; unmatched junction bases: 7. CDR1 is MNHNS, CDR2 SASEGT, per germline. The CDR3 DNA is TGTGCCACCCTTCGGGACAGGGGAGAGCAGTACTTC. It is translated as CATLRDRGEQYF.

V and J are TRBV7-8 and TRBJ2-7; the match to TRBD1 covers 8 bases. Germline V lookup: CDR1 SGHVS, CDR2 FQNEAQ. The CDR3 loop spans 15 amino acids. V lost 3 bases and J lost 5; bases outside the gene matches: 9. The CDR3 bases are TGTGCCAGCAGCTTCGCCCTTCAGGGGGCCCACGAGCAGTACTTC. Amino acid sequence: CASSFALQGAHEQYF.

J is TRBJ2-1 and V is TRBV5-4; D remains unclear. With 3 bases removed from V and 6 bases from J, the gap between germline ends came to 10 bases. CDR3 length: 13 amino acids. From germline, CDR1 is SGHNT and CDR2 YYREEE (reference sequence). The CDR3 coding sequence is TGTGCCAGCAGCTCTATACTTTTCAATGAGCAGTTCTTC. Protein: CASSSILFNEQFF.

V usage is TRBV7-2 and J usage is TRBJ2-1; 9 bases align to TRBD2. CDR1 and CDR2 from the germline V gene are SGHTA and FQGNSA. The CDR3 is 15 residues long. V dropped 5 bases and J dropped 6; count of bases not matched to a gene: 8. For the CDR3, the DNA is TGTGCCAGCAGCCGCGGACTAGCGTTTACCAATGAGCAGTTCTTC. Residues: CASSRGLAFTNEQFF.

This clone was seen a single time. The V gene is TRBV7-9, the J gene TRBJ1-1, with a possible D match to TRBD1 (5 bases). The CDR3 length is 13 residues. V lost 7 bases, J lost 10 bases, and 19 bases lay in between. Germline lookup yields CDR1 SEHNR and CDR2 FQNEAQ (reference sequence). The CDR3, as DNA: TGTGCCAGCACTGGCCCGATCCGGGGGAGAGCTTTCTTT. Protein: CASTGPIRGRAFF.

The chain employs TRBV27 and TRBJ2-1; 7 bases map to TRBD2. This CDR3 has 13 residues. Germline CDR1 and CDR2: MNHEY and SMNVEV (reference sequence). The V and J ends lost 6 bases and 7 bases, in that order; junction bases with no gene match: 6. In DNA, the CDR3 is TGTGCCAGCAGCCGACTAGCTGAGAATGAGCAGTTCTTC. Residues: CASSRLAENEQFF.

V and J are TRBV6-6 and TRBJ1-4; 9 bases line up with TRBD1. With V trimmed by 8 bases and J by 8 bases, 12 bases remained unmatched. Looked up from germline, CDR1 is MNHNY and CDR2 is SVGAGI (reference sequence). This CDR3 comprises 15 residues. The CDR3 reads CASYSSGTGSEKLFF. As DNA, the CDR3 is TGTGCCAGCTACAGTTCGGGGACAGGGAGCGAAAAACTGTTTTTT.

The J gene is TRBJ2-7, the V gene TRBV7-2; 7 bases align to TRBD1. The germline gives CDR1 SGHTA, CDR2 FQGNSA. V was clipped by 0 bases and J by 0 bases; unmatched bases: 2. This CDR3 is built from 15 residues. The CDR3 loop is CASSLAGTASYEQYF. The CDR3, as DNA: TGTGCCAGCAGCTTAGCAGGGACAGCCTCCTACGAGCAGTACTTC.

This clone was counted between two and nine times. The chain has TRBV12-5 and TRBJ2-3; TRBD2 is a possible D gene (6 bases). Trimming took off 5 bases at V and 4 bases at J, with 13 bases between the two ends. The CDR3 has 14 residues. Germline assignment: CDR1 LGHNT and CDR2 FRNRAP. The chain's CDR3 is CASGTGTLPDTQYF. As DNA, the CDR3 is TGTGCTAGTGGTACCGGGACTCTGCCAGATACGCAGTATTTT.

The chain links TRBV4-1 to TRBJ2-5; 7 bases align to TRBD1. With 6 bases clipped from V and 5 bases from J, the junction kept 6 bases outside the gene matches. Germline-derived CDR1 and CDR2 are MGHRA and YSYEKL. The CDR3 runs to 13 residues. CDR3 sequence reads: CASRPTGVETQYF. The CDR3 DNA follows: TGCGCCAGCAGGCCTACAGGGGTCGAGACCCAGTACTTC.

The rearrangement uses TRBV28 and TRBJ2-3, with 8 nucleotides matching TRBD2. The CDR3 length is 13 residues. Germline-derived CDR1 and CDR2 are MDHEN and SYDVKM. V gave up 6 bases and J gave up 4 bases; unmatched junction bases: 3. CDR3 in amino acids: CASRPGGADTQYF. The CDR3 nucleotides read TGTGCCAGCAGGCCCGGGGGGGCAGATACGCAGTATTTT.

Only one count was recorded for this clone. V is TRBV28 and J is TRBJ1-6; D is ambiguous. Germline V CDR1 and CDR2: MDHEN, SYDVKM. V lost 7 bases and J lost 5, with 9 bases in between. This CDR3 spans 13 amino acids. CDR3 sequence: CASTEVHNSPLHF. The CDR3 DNA is TGTGCCAGCACTGAGGTACATAATTCACCCCTCCACTTT.

The chain combines TRBV10-3 with TRBJ2-7; TRBD2 is a possible D gene (5 bases). V was clipped by 11 bases and J by 1 base, with 9 bases between them. Per the germline V gene, CDR1 is ENHRY and CDR2 is SYGVKD. CDR3 length: 11 amino acids. The CDR3 coding sequence is TGTGCCGGAGGCTCTTCCTACGAGCAGTACTTC. This encodes CAGGSSYEQYF.

This chain uses TRBV28 with TRBJ1-3; TRBD1 aligns across 7 bases. J lost 6 bases, V lost 4 bases, and 12 bases had no gene match. This CDR3 contains 16 residues. Germline CDR1 MDHEN, CDR2 SYDVKM. The CDR3 sequence is CASSSTLGTGENTIYF. CDR3 DNA: TGTGCCAGCAGTTCTACCCTTGGTACAGGGGAAAACACCATATATTTT.

For this clone: This same CDR3 is encoded by further DNA sequences in the sample. This chain connects TRBV20-1 to TRBJ1-1; D not certain. The germline V gene has CDR1 DFQATT and CDR2 SNEGSKA (reference sequence). V was cut by 4 bases and J by 1 base, with 4 bases left in between. The CDR3 totals 11 residues. The chain's CDR3 is CSATGNTEAFF. DNA for the CDR3: TGCAGTGCTACAGGGAACACTGAAGCTTTCTTT.

The chain joins TRBV4-2 to TRBJ2-1; weak D call: TRBD2 (7 bases). The CDR3 loop spans 17 amino acids. The V gene's germline CDR1 is LGHNA and CDR2 YNFKEQ. Trimming took off 0 bases at V and 12 bases at J, with 24 bases between the two ends. Here the CDR3 DNA reads TGTGCCAGCAGCCAAGATGGGTATGAGGGGGGGGGCATTGGGCAGTTCTTC. As protein: CASSQDGYEGGGIGQFF.

The rearrangement uses TRBV7-3 and TRBJ2-6; a weak D match, TRBD1 (5 bases). The germline V and J ends were trimmed by 7 bases and 1 base, with 11 bases remaining between them. Germline V CDR1 and CDR2: SGHTA, FQGTGA. The CDR3 runs 15 residues. CDR3 amino acids: CASTPDSSGANVLTF. In DNA, the CDR3 is TGTGCCAGCACCCCAGACAGTTCTGGGGCCAACGTCCTGACTTTC.

The V and J genes are TRBV10-3 and TRBJ2-5, with a weak D call TRBD2 (6 bases). Trimming took off 5 bases at V and 2 bases at J, with 15 bases between the two ends. The V gene's germline CDR1 is ENHRY and CDR2 SYGVKD. The CDR3 spans 15 residues. CDR3 in DNA: TGTGCCATCAGTAGCGGCCGGAGGGGACAAGAGACCCAGTACTTC. Its protein product is CAISSGRRGQETQYF.

The chain carries TRBV29-1 and TRBJ2-7, with D perhaps matching TRBD1 (5 bases). The length of the CDR3 is 13 residues. Between the trimmed V and J ends, which lost 7 bases and 0 bases, there was a span of 13 bases. Germline lookup yields CDR1 SQVTM and CDR2 ANQGSEA. The CDR3 DNA reads TGCAGCGCTGCCCAGGGATTCTCCTACGAGCAGTACTTC. Amino acid sequence: CSAAQGFSYEQYF.

The J gene is TRBJ2-7, the V gene TRBV19; 9 bases agree with TRBD2. Germline V gene lookup returns CDR1 LNHDA and CDR2 SQIVND (reference sequence). The CDR3 covers 15 residues. V was pared by 3 bases and J by 0 bases, with 3 bases of the junction left unmatched. The CDR3 region is CASSISGSFSYEQYF. The CDR3, as DNA: TGTGCCAGTAGTATTAGCGGGAGCTTCTCCTACGAGCAGTACTTC.

This clone was counted only a few times. This sequence joins TRBV19 and TRBJ1-5, with D unresolved. The V gene's germline CDR1 is LNHDA and CDR2 SQIVND (reference sequence). This CDR3 comprises 15 residues. V was shortened by 1 base and J by 9 bases, with 16 bases between the two germline ends. The CDR3 loop is CASSIGRQVVGPQHF. The CDR3 DNA reads as TGTGCCAGTAGTATAGGGCGGCAGGTCGTCGGGCCCCAGCATTTT.

The chain recombines TRBV7-3 with TRBJ2-1, with D maybe TRBD1 (6 bases). The germline V gene encodes CDR1 SGHTA and CDR2 FQGTGA. The CDR3 is 17 amino acids. V shed 2 bases and J shed 5 bases, with 19 bases lying between them. CDR3 protein: CASSLSSGLDRNNEQFF. The DNA of the CDR3 is TGTGCCAGCAGCTTATCCTCCGGGTTGGACAGAAACAATGAGCAGTTCTTC.

This chain connects TRBV28 to TRBJ1-5; TRBD1 is a possible D gene (6 bases). The V gene's germline CDR1 is MDHEN and CDR2 SYDVKM. Trimming took off 8 bases at V and 3 bases at J, with 20 bases between the two ends. The CDR3 sequence is 16 residues long. CDR3 in DNA: TGTGCCAGCCTAAAACGGGCGGGGGCTACCAATCAGCCCCAGCATTTT. This sequence encodes CASLKRAGATNQPQHF.